The present TCR beta chain was sequenced within a study of blood T cell repertoires in COVID-19 (dated by TCRdb to about 2020). With respect to the entire study: Samples from collaborators originated in the United States, Italy and Spain and spanned both the acute and convalescent phases of COVID-19. Subjects who had been exposed to COVID-19, were actively infected with it, or had recovered from it provided the deeply sampled blood TCRbeta repertoires that made up the dataset. Where available, HLA class I and class II types were taken from metadata supplied by the sample provider and were not determined by assay-based typing. Samples were obtained from the ongoing ImmuneRACE study (first 160 participants) and from 950 to 1,500 subjects provided by 6 global collaborators. The material from the prospective study consisted of cDNA or gDNA derived from T cells, B-cell-depleted T cells, or PBMCs. Nearly every sample came with metadata listing a de-identified subject ID, COVID-19 status, age in years and sex. The repertoires were made available in a free public database intended to serve as a resource for research on the immune response to SARS-CoV-2. Study-wide conclusions, independent of this receptor: The quantity of clinical and demographic metadata differed by source and by participant and was supplied without curation.

TCRbeta CDR3 regions were amplified from genomic DNA using the immunoSEQ Assay, a bias-controlled multiplex PCR. The study's processing was this. The number of nucleated cells in each sample was estimated by amplification of reference gene primers within the assay. To quantify the absolute abundance of each unique TCRbeta CDR3 rearrangement, sequence reads were collapsed and filtered. Productive Simpson clonality was computed per sample as the square root of Simpson's diversity index over productive rearrangements. TCRdb stores this immuneACCESS table with in-frame sequences only. Part of the clones is absent; in the studies checked, under half of the shortfall reflects unresolved V genes, and no reason is known for the rest. From that table come the V and J calls and clone size; the DNA was used to work out D and trimming. For this sample the table gives roughly 120,000 clones, of which roughly 87% were detected only once. The ten largest clones take up more than 6% of the sample.

From V the trimming removes 0 bases and from J it removes 6 bases, while the gene matches leave 2 bases of the junction unaccounted for. Reading from cysteine to phenylalanine, the CDR3 counts 15 amino acids. The entry retains the CDR3 DNA only, 45 bases that are in frame from base 1. The germline V gene specifies LGHNA as CDR1 and YNFKEQ as CDR2. To note about this clone: Its target antigen remains unknown. No much larger clone is present one base from it, and per-base qualities are unavailable.

Whole blood was collected in K2EDTA tubes by collaborating institutions according to the institutions' own protocols. For TCRbeta analysis, collaborators shipped samples as frozen whole blood, isolated PBMCs, or DNA extracted from either of those sample types. Sequencing was carried out using peripheral blood. The clonotype comes from a human donor in a cohort sampled during active COVID-19. The rearranged chain carries TRBV4-2 and TRBJ1-5; 10 central bases correspond to TRBD1. The base sequence is TGTGCCAGCAGCCAAGAAGGGACAGGGGTTCAGCCCCAGCATTTT. The translation is CASSQEGTGVQPQHF.